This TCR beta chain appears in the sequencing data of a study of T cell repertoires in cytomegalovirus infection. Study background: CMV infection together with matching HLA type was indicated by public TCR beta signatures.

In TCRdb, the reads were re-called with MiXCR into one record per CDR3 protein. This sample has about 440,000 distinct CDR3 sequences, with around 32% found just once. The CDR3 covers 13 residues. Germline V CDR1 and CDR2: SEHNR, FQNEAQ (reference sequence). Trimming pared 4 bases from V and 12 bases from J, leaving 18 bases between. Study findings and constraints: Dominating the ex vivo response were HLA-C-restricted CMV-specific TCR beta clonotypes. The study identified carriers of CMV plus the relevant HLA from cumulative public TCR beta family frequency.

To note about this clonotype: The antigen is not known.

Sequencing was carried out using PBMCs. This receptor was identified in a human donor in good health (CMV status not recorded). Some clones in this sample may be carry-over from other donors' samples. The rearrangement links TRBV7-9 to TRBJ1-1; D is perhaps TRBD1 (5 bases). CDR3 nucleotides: TGTGCCAGCAGCTACTCAACCACAGGCGGAACTTTCTTT. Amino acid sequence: CASSYSTTGGTFF.